A selection of T cell receptor beta chains follows, all from one sample in a study of regulatory T cells in long-lasting Graves disease. TCRdb re-called the multiplex PCR reads through MiXCR, storing one row per CDR3 protein. The sample carries approximately 440,000 distinct CDR3 sequences, 15% to 20% recorded once. These data also featured in a second study, about T cells in Graves' hyperthyroidism and ophthalmopathy.

This sample comprised peripheral blood mononuclear cells (PBMCs), obtained at new diagnosis, from a patient treated with antithyroid drugs. Every receptor here comes from a middle-aged man with Graves disease. CDR3s include the opening cysteine and the closing phenylalanine or tryptophan. A D gene is named only where the DNA matches it firmly. Where a row states a size, it is once, few, many or the class of an expanded clone; other rows omit it.

v_gene	j_gene	abundance	d_gene	CDR3nt	CDR3aa
TRBV11-2	TRBJ2-2	many	-	TGTGCCAGCAGCTTAGATACGGGGCTGGGCGGGGAGCTGTTTTTT	CASSLDTGLGGELFF
TRBV5-1	TRBJ1-3	few	-	TGCGCCAGCAGCTTGGAATCGGGCTCTGGAAACACCATATATTTT	CASSLESGSGNTIYF
TRBV20-1	TRBJ1-5	-	-	TGCAGTGCTAGACCTCCCTATCGACGGAAGGATCAGCCCCAGCATTTT	CSARPPYRRKDQPQHF
TRBV13	TRBJ2-1	-	-	TGTGCCAGCAGCTCCCCAAGAGGGTCTAGGGTTGAGTCCTACAATGAGCAGTTCTTC	CASSSPRGSRVESYNEQFF
TRBV9	TRBJ1-4	many	TRBD1	TGTGCCAGCAGCCCGAGGGGACAGCGGAGGGGTGAAAAACTGTTTTTT	CASSPRGQRRGEKLFF
TRBV20-1	TRBJ2-1	many	-	TGCAGTGCTAGTAGGGGGGATGAGCAGTTCTTC	CSASRGDEQFF
TRBV28	TRBJ2-1	many	-	TGTGCCAGCAGTATCCAAGGCAGGGTGGACAATGAGCAGTTCTTC	CASSIQGRVDNEQFF
TRBV2	TRBJ2-1	-	-	TGTGCCAGCAGGAGCTACAGGGCCAATGAGCAGTTCTTC	CASRSYRANEQFF
TRBV2	TRBJ2-7	many	TRBD1	TGTGCCAGCAAACCGGGACAGGGGTATAGCGAGCAGTACTTC	CASKPGQGYSEQYF
TRBV15	TRBJ2-1	-	TRBD2	TGTGCCACCAGCAGCCGTCTAGCGGGAGGGATTGATGAGCAGTTCTTC	CATSSRLAGGIDEQFF
TRBV3-1	TRBJ1-1	-	-	TGTGCCAGCAGCCCCTATGCCGAGTACACTGAAGCTTTCTTT	CASSPYAEYTEAFF
TRBV30	TRBJ1-2	-	-	TGTGCCTGGAGTCCAGGGATGGCAGGCGGCTACACCTTC	CAWSPGMAGGYTF
TRBV20-1	TRBJ2-1	few	TRBD2	TGCAGTGCTAGAGAGGGAAGGGTAGCGGGATACCATCCTTACGGTGAGCAGTTCTTC	CSAREGRVAGYHPYGEQFF
TRBV20-1	TRBJ2-5	-	-	TGCAGTGCCCCTGCTGGGGGGCCGCGGGAGACCCAGTACTTC	CSAPAGGPRETQYF
TRBV7-3	TRBJ2-3	few	-	TGTGCCAGCAGCCCCCGAAGGGGGAGCGCAGATACGCAGTATTTT	CASSPRRGSADTQYF
TRBV27	TRBJ2-3	many	-	TGTGCCAGCAGCCCCCCGGACCGCCCGGTGGGTAGTACGCAGTATTTT	CASSPPDRPVGSTQYF
TRBV7-8	TRBJ2-3	few	-	TGTGCCAGCAGCTTAAGTAGGCTAGCAACAGATACGCAGTATTTT	CASSLSRLATDTQYF
TRBV7-8	TRBJ2-7	many	-	TGTGCCAGCAGCCCGGGAGTGTACGACGAGCAGTACTTC	CASSPGVYDEQYF
TRBV6-1	TRBJ1-3	-	-	TGTGCCAGCAAAGGGCCAGGAAACACCATATATTTT	CASKGPGNTIYF
TRBV2	TRBJ2-7	many	-	TGTGCCAGCAGTGTTCCTAGCAGCTACGAGCAGTACTTC	CASSVPSSYEQYF
TRBV6-2/TRBV6-3	TRBJ2-1	few	-	TGTGCCAGCAGCACTGCGGCGGGGAAAAACGAGCAGTTCTTC	CASSTAAGKNEQFF
TRBV20-1	TRBJ1-1	many	-	TGCAGTGCTAGAGGGGACACTGAAGCTTTCTTT	CSARGDTEAFF
TRBV10-3	TRBJ2-7	few	-	TGTGCCATCAGTGACGGAGGAGTGTCTCACGAGCAGTACTTC	CAISDGGVSHEQYF
TRBV5-1	TRBJ2-5	-	-	TGCGCCAGCAGCACAGGACAGCAACAAGAGACCCAGTACTTC	CASSTGQQQETQYF
TRBV7-8	TRBJ2-7	many	-	TGTGCCAGCAGCCCCATCAGACTACCGGGCGAGCAGTACTTC	CASSPIRLPGEQYF
TRBV3-1	TRBJ1-1	many	TRBD1	TGTGCCAGCAGCCAAGATCGGACAGGCTACACTGAAGCTTTCTTT	CASSQDRTGYTEAFF
TRBV5-1	TRBJ1-1	many	-	TGTGCCAGCAGCTCCCGACAGCTACATGAAGCTTTCTTT	CASSSRQLHEAFF
TRBV20-1	TRBJ2-5	-	TRBD2	TGCAGTGCTCATTACGAGGGAGGGGAGACCCAGTACTTC	CSAHYEGGETQYF
TRBV6-1	TRBJ2-7	many	-	TGTGCCAGCAGTGAATATGACAGCGCAGCCTCCTACGAGCAGTACTTC	CASSEYDSAASYEQYF
TRBV7-2	TRBJ2-4	-	-	TGTGCCAGCAGCCACGACACATCTCTAGCCAAAAACATTCAGTACTTC	CASSHDTSLAKNIQYF
TRBV7-9	TRBJ2-7	-	TRBD2	TGTGCCAGCAGCCACGGGACTAGCGGGAGGTACGAGCAGTACTTC	CASSHGTSGRYEQYF
TRBV20-1	TRBJ1-1	many	-	TGCAGTGCTCCAGGGGATACTGAAGCTTTCTTT	CSAPGDTEAFF
TRBV7-2	TRBJ2-1	many	TRBD2	TGTGCCAGCAGCGTACTAGCGGGAGTGAATGAGCAGTTCTTC	CASSVLAGVNEQFF
TRBV6-1	TRBJ2-1	many	-	TGTGCCAGCCTCCAAAAAGGACAGTTCTATCGGGGATCCTACAATGAGCAGTTCTTC	CASLQKGQFYRGSYNEQFF
TRBV6-2/TRBV6-3	TRBJ2-2	many	-	TGTGCCAGCAGTTACACGTACTTGGACCCGCACGTTTTT	CASSYTYLDPHVF
TRBV2	TRBJ1-6	many	-	TGTGCCAGCACGACAGGATATAATTCACCCCTCCACTTT	CASTTGYNSPLHF
TRBV6-2/TRBV6-3	TRBJ1-6	few	TRBD1	TGTGCCAGCAGTTACTCGCCGGGACAGCCTAATTCACCCCTCCACTTT	CASSYSPGQPNSPLHF
TRBV5-1	TRBJ1-1	-	TRBD1	TGCGCCAGCAGCTTGGGAGGGACAGGGGGCGGCACTGAAGCTTTCTTT	CASSLGGTGGGTEAFF
TRBV20-1	TRBJ2-1	many	-	TGCAGTGCTAGGGGGGGTGCGGAGCAGTTCTTC	CSARGGAEQFF
TRBV5-5	TRBJ2-3	many	TRBD2	TGTGCCAGCAGCTTGCTGAGCGGGAGGCCCTTCAGCACAGATACGCAGTATTTT	CASSLLSGRPFSTDTQYF
TRBV25-1	TRBJ1-2	-	-	TGTGCCAGCAGTGAATCGGCAGGGAACTATGGCTACACCTTC	CASSESAGNYGYTF
TRBV5-1	TRBJ2-7	many	TRBD1	TGCGCCAGCAGCCCGGGACAGGGCCTCCTCAGCTACGAGCAGTACTTC	CASSPGQGLLSYEQYF
TRBV27	TRBJ2-5	many	-	TGTGCCAGCTCATCAGATACGGCGAGGGAGACCCAGTACTTC	CASSSDTARETQYF
TRBV12-3/TRBV12-4	TRBJ2-1	many	-	TGTGCCAGCAGTTTTCTGCTATACAATGAGCAGTTCTTC	CASSFLLYNEQFF
TRBV2	TRBJ1-3	many	-	TGTGCCAGCAGTTTCGACGTCTCTGGAAACACCATATATTTT	CASSFDVSGNTIYF
TRBV2	TRBJ2-3	many	-	TGTGCCAGCAGTCTGGGGACGAGAGATACGCAGTATTTT	CASSLGTRDTQYF
TRBV5-1	TRBJ2-5	many	-	TGCGCCAGCAGCTTAGAGGGCCAGAGGGAGACCCAGTACTTC	CASSLEGQRETQYF
TRBV19	TRBJ2-5	-	TRBD2	TGTGCCAGTAGACTAGCGGGAGGGCCCAGGGAGACCCAGTACTTC	CASRLAGGPRETQYF
TRBV4-1	TRBJ2-5	few	-	TGCGCCAGCAGCCAAGGGCCCTTGGAGACCCAGTACTTC	CASSQGPLETQYF
TRBV28	TRBJ1-2	many	TRBD1	TGTGCCAGCACCTTAGGGGGCGGCTACACCTTC	CASTLGGGYTF
TRBV28	TRBJ1-2	many	TRBD1	TGTGCCAGCAGTTTATCCCTCGTCCCGGGACAGGGTTTGGATGGCTACACCTTC	CASSLSLVPGQGLDGYTF
TRBV7-9	TRBJ2-1	many	TRBD2	TGTGCCAGCAGCTTTGCAAGCGGGAGGGCCATTGAGCAGTTCTTC	CASSFASGRAIEQFF
TRBV11-2	TRBJ2-1	many	-	TGTGCCAGCAGGACAAATCGGGGCAATGAGCAGTTCTTC	CASRTNRGNEQFF
TRBV28	TRBJ2-2	many	-	TGTGCCAGCAGTTCCCTAGCGCATATCGGGGAGCTGTTTTTT	CASSSLAHIGELFF
TRBV18	TRBJ1-1	many	TRBD1	TGTGCCAGCTCACGGGACAGCTACACTGAAGCTTTCTTT	CASSRDSYTEAFF